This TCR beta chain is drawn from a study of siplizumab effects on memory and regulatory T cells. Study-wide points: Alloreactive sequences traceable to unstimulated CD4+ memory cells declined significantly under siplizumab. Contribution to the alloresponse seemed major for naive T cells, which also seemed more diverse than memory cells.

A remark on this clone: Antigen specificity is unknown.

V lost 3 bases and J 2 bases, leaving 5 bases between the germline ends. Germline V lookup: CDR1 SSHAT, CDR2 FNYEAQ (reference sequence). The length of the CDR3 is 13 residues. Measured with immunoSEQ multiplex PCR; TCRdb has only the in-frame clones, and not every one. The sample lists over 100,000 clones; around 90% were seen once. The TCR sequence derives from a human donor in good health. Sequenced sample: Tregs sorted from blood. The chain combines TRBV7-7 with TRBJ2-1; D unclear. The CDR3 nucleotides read TGTGCCAGCAGCTTTGGGGCCTACAATGAGCAGTTCTTC. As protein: CASSFGAYNEQFF.